Sequencing of this TCR beta chain was carried out in a study of CD8 T cells in Susac syndrome. Trimming removed 1 base at V and 5 bases at J, with 13 bases between. The CDR3 covers 15 residues. Germline loops: CDR1 SGDLS, CDR2 YYNGEE. It was with random hexamers that about 0.45 to 1 ug RNA was reverse transcribed. TCRdb redid the calling of the immunoSEQ multiplex PCR reads with MiXCR, one entry per CDR3 protein. The table includes 200,000 to 250,000 distinct CDR3 sequences, nearly 97% detected once. The source of this sequence is a human donor with multiple sclerosis. The chain links TRBV9 to TRBJ2-1; tentative D call: TRBD1 (5 bases). Sequenced sample: CD4+ T cells from PBMCs. The CDR3 nucleotides read TGTGCCAGCAGCGTAATTGCAGGGCCGAACAATGAGCAGTTCTTC. Its translation: CASSVIAGPNNEQFF.